The entry below gives a single T cell receptor beta chain sequence along with its context. Its antigen is as yet unknown. The protocol was immunoSEQ multiplex PCR, while the TCRdb copy is restricted to in-frame clones and leaves out a portion. Of around 160,000 clones in the sample, 90% to 95% were seen once. The data derive from a study of T cell responses to AZD1222 COVID-19 vaccine. Study-wide results and caveats: Most donors were white British and more were female, and clonal diversity was possibly underestimated. At baseline, just 5 or 6 AZD1222 recipients tested seropositive. Spike-specific TCRs gained breadth and depth after people received two AZD1222 doses.

This CDR3 is 15 amino acids long. CDR1 is SNHLY, CDR2 FYNNEI, per germline. V dropped 7 bases and J dropped 7; count of bases not matched to a gene: 5. This TCR was recovered from an adult who received the AZD1222 COVID-19 vaccine. The material was peripheral blood, obtained 28 days after the second AZD1222 dose. The rearrangement links TRBV2 to TRBJ2-2, with TRBD2 identical over 14 bases. DNA for the CDR3: TGTGCCAGCAAAGGGACTAGCGGGAGTGGCGGGGAGCTGTTTTTT. This encodes CASKGTSGSGGELFF.